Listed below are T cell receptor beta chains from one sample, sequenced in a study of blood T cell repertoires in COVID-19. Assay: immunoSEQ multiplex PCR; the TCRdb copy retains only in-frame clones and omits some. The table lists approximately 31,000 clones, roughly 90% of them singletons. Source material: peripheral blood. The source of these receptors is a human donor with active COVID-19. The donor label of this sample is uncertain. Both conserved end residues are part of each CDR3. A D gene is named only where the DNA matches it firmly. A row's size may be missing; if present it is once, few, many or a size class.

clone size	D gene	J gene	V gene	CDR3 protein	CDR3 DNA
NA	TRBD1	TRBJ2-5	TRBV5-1	CASSIGGTGRLETQYF	TGCGCCAGCAGCATTGGTGGGACAGGGAGGCTGGAGACCCAGTACTTC
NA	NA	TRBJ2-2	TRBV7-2	CASSLVNTGGLFF	TGTGCCAGCAGCTTAGTAAATACCGGGGGGCTGTTTTTT
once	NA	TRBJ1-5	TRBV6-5	CASGGYQPQHF	TGTGCCAGCGGGGGGTATCAGCCCCAGCATTTT
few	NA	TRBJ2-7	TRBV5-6	CASSSPGYRSSYEQYF	TGTGCCAGCAGCTCTCCAGGGTATAGAAGCTCCTACGAGCAGTACTTC
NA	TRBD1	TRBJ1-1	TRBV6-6	CASSQQGAGTEAFF	TGTGCCAGCAGTCAACAGGGGGCGGGTACTGAAGCTTTCTTT
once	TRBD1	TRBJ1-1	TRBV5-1	CASSQTQGGVTEAFF	TGCGCCAGCAGTCAAACACAGGGGGGAGTCACTGAAGCTTTCTTT
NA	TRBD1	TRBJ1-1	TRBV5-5	CASSSVDRGNTEAFF	TGTGCCAGCAGCTCCGTAGACAGGGGGAACACTGAAGCTTTCTTT
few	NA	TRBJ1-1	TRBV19	CASSFQGNTEAFF	TGTGCCAGTAGTTTCCAGGGTAACACTGAAGCTTTCTTT
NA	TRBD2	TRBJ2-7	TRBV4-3	CASSQDVLAGGNYEQYF	TGCGCCAGCAGCCAAGACGTCCTAGCGGGGGGGAACTACGAGCAGTACTTC
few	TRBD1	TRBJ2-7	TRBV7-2	CASSQGQGWPYEQYF	TGTGCCAGCAGCCAGGGACAGGGGTGGCCCTACGAGCAGTACTTC
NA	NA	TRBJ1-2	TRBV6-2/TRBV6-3	CASSPQAADYGYTF	TGTGCCAGCAGTCCACAGGCGGCCGACTATGGCTACACCTTC
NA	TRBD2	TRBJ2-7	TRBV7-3	CASSSSGLAGSLGEQYF	TGTGCCAGCAGCTCCTCGGGACTAGCGGGATCCCTAGGCGAGCAGTACTTC
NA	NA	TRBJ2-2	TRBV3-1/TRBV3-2	CASTPFGDTGELFF	TGTGCCAGCACCCCTTTCGGGGACACCGGGGAGCTGTTTTTT
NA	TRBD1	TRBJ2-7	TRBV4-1	CASSRERTGRTYEQYF	TGCGCCAGCAGCCGGGAGAGGACAGGGCGGACCTACGAGCAGTACTTC
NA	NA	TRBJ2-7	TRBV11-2	CASSLGAGYEQYF	TGTGCCAGCAGCTTAGGCGCAGGCTACGAGCAGTACTTC
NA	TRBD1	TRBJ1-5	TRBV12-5	CASGYDRAYSNQPQHF	TGTGCTAGTGGTTATGACAGGGCCTATAGCAATCAGCCCCAGCATTTT
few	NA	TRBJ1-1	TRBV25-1	CASQDRRNTEAFF	TGTGCCAGCCAAGACAGGAGGAACACTGAAGCTTTCTTT
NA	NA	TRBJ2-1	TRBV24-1	CATSDPSLGKDEQFF	TGTGCCACCAGTGATCCCTCTTTGGGCAAGGATGAGCAGTTCTTC
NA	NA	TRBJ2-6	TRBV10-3	CAISPVGGAGANVLTF	TGTGCCATCAGTCCCGTGGGGGGAGCTGGGGCCAACGTCCTGACTTTC
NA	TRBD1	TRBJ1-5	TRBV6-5	CASSYTHRGGNQPQHF	TGTGCCAGCAGCTACACCCACAGGGGTGGCAATCAGCCCCAGCATTTT
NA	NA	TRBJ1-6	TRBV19	CASSPSKTGNSPLHF	TGTGCCAGTAGTCCTTCAAAGACGGGTAATTCACCCCTCCACTTT
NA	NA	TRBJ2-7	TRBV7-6	CASSARPDMSSYEQYF	TGTGCCAGCAGCGCAAGGCCGGACATGAGCTCCTACGAGCAGTACTTC
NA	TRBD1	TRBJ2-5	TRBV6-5	CASSYSTGGSETQYF	TGTGCCAGCAGTTACTCGACAGGGGGCTCAGAGACCCAGTACTTC
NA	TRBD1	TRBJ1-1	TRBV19	CASSLGQGTTEAFF	TGTGCCAGTAGTCTCGGACAGGGGACAACTGAAGCTTTCTTT
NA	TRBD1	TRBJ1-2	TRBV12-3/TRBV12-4	CASSPGTGDGYTF	TGTGCCAGCAGTCCCGGGACAGGGGATGGCTACACCTTC
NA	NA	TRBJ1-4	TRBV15	CATSRTTGSKGQELFF	TGTGCCACCAGCAGAACCACAGGGTCTAAAGGTCAAGAACTGTTTTTT
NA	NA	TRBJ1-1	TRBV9	CASSVVQGVVSTEAFF	TGTGCCAGCAGCGTAGTGCAGGGTGTGGTTAGCACTGAAGCTTTCTTT